What follows are 32 T cell receptor beta chains derived from one specimen sequenced in a study of blood T cell repertoires in COVID-19. Clones were sequenced by immunoSEQ multiplex PCR, and TCRdb holds only the in-frame ones, with some missing. The profile shows over 200,000 clones, about three quarters of them singletons. The sequenced sample was peripheral blood. The receptors originated from an elderly woman with acute or convalescent COVID-19.

To note about this clone: Other nucleotide sequences in the sample specify the same CDR3. The chain combines TRBV12-3 or TRBV12-4 with TRBJ2-2; no clear D gene. The V gene lost 4 bases and the J gene lost 5 bases, with 2 bases spanning the gap. The CDR3 is 11 residues long. In DNA, the CDR3 is TGTGCCAGCAGTTCAACCGGGGAGCTGTTTTTT. Its translation is CASSSTGELFF.

The chain has TRBV7-2 and TRBJ2-3; no firm D call. CDR3 size: 15 residues. The V end was cut by 2 bases, the J end by 1 base, with 10 bases between. From germline, CDR1 is SGHTA and CDR2 FQGNSA. The CDR3 loop reads CASSLMGKGTDTQYF. CDR3 nucleotide sequence: TGTGCCAGCAGCTTAATGGGCAAGGGCACAGATACGCAGTATTTT.

The J gene is TRBJ2-2, the V gene TRBV5-6; no definite D call. Germline CDR1 and CDR2: SGHDT and YYEEEE. There are 13 residues in the CDR3. V lost 6 bases, J lost 2 bases, and 8 bases lay in between. This CDR3 reads CASTNRNTGELFF. Written as DNA, the CDR3 is TGTGCCAGCACCAACAGAAACACCGGGGAGCTGTTTTTT.

The chain combines TRBV30 with TRBJ1-1, with a tentative D call TRBD1 (6 bases). The CDR3 extends over 13 amino acids. Germline V lookup: CDR1 GTSNPN, CDR2 SVGIG (reference sequence). Deletions cut 4 bases from V and 4 bases from J, with 13 bases between. CDR3 DNA: TGTGCCTGGACCGGACAGTTATTCACTGAAGCTTTCTTT. This codes for CAWTGQLFTEAFF.

Here the CDR3 reads CACPGTGIRGTDTQYF. CDR3 bases: TGTGCCTGCCCCGGGACAGGGATTAGGGGCACAGATACGCAGTATTTT. The rearrangement uses TRBV30 and TRBJ2-3, with TRBD1 matching over 9 bases. Unmatched junction bases numbered 11, after V lost 6 bases and J lost 1 base. Germline V CDR1 and CDR2: GTSNPN, SVGIG (reference sequence). This CDR3 is built from 16 residues.

The chain uses TRBV9 and TRBJ2-4, with a possible D match to TRBD1 (5 bases). There are 15 residues in the CDR3. With 0 bases removed from V and 9 bases from J, the gap between germline ends came to 16 bases. Germline CDR1 is SGDLS and CDR2 is YYNGEE. CDR3 sequence reads: CASSVAGNRIAIQYF. CDR3 nucleotide sequence: TGTGCCAGCAGCGTAGCTGGAAACAGGATCGCCATTCAGTACTTC. The complete variable domain, with remaining parts taken from reference TRBV9 and TRBJ2-4, reads DSGVTQTPKHLITATGQRVTLRCSPRSGDLSVYWYQQSLDQGLQFLIQYYNGEERAKGNILERFSAQQFPDLHSELNLSSLELGDSALYFCASSVAGNRIAIQYFGAGTRLSVL.

The chain is built from TRBV4-1 and TRBJ1-5, with 11 positions matching TRBD1. The CDR3 loop spans 15 amino acids. The J segment lost 7 bases and the V segment lost 3 bases, leaving 5 bases of the junction unmatched. The germline V gene has CDR1 MGHRA and CDR2 YSYEKL. The CDR3 loop reads CASSQDRGRPQPQHF. The CDR3 nucleotides read TGCGCCAGCAGCCAGGACAGGGGGCGGCCCCAGCCCCAGCATTTT.

This clone appeared a few times. The V call is TRBV3-1 (or the pseudogene TRBV3-2), the J call TRBJ2-1; D unresolved. Trimming took 2 bases from V and 5 from J, leaving 7 bases between them. CDR1 and CDR2 from the germline V gene are LGHDT and YNNKEL (reference sequence). This CDR3 is built from 13 residues. The CDR3 DNA is TGTGCCAGCAGCCAACTAGAGAACAATGAGCAGTTCTTC. This sequence encodes CASSQLENNEQFF.

The chain joins TRBV5-1 to TRBJ2-7, with 7 bases that match TRBD1. CDR1 is SGHRS, CDR2 YFSETQ, per germline. This CDR3 is built from 16 residues. The V segment lost 0 bases and the J segment 1 base; nucleotides outside the gene matches: 7. CDR3 nucleotide sequence: TGCGCCAGCAGCTTGGGGGCCGGGACAGCTTCCTACGAGCAGTACTTC. Translation: CASSLGAGTASYEQYF.

The V and J genes are TRBV7-2 and TRBJ2-2; 8 nucleotides align to TRBD1. The germline gives CDR1 SGHTA, CDR2 FQGNSA. V lost 1 base, J lost 0 bases, and 7 bases stayed unmatched. The CDR3 sequence is 18 residues long. Here the CDR3 reads CASSLGGTGGSNTGELFF. CDR3 nucleotides: TGTGCCAGCAGCTTAGGGGGTACAGGGGGTTCGAACACCGGGGAGCTGTTTTTT.

The V call is TRBV19, the J call TRBJ2-2, with 7 bases that match TRBD2. Germline CDR1 and CDR2: LNHDA and SQIVND (reference sequence). Trimming took 4 bases from V and 0 from J; bases not matched to a gene: 5. This CDR3 has 16 residues. As DNA, the CDR3 is TGTGCCAGTAGTACCCGGACTAGTTCGAACACCGGGGAGCTGTTTTTT. Translated, it gives CASSTRTSSNTGELFF.

The chain recombines TRBV2 with TRBJ2-7, with 7 nucleotides matching TRBD1. With V trimmed by 5 bases and J by 1 base, 5 bases remained unmatched. The CDR3 sequence is 14 residues long. Per germline, CDR1 SNHLY and CDR2 FYNNEI. The CDR3 sequence: CASSIGGLSYEQYF. The CDR3 coding sequence is TGTGCCAGCAGTATAGGGGGCCTTTCCTACGAGCAGTACTTC.

The rearrangement uses TRBV13 and TRBJ1-6, with 10 bases identical to TRBD1. This CDR3 spans 17 amino acids. V lost 3 bases and J lost 6; bases outside the gene matches: 8. Looked up from germline, CDR1 is PRHDT and CDR2 is FYEKMQ (reference sequence). In nucleotides, the CDR3 is TGTGCCAGCAGCTTGGGACAGGGGTGGGGGACTAATTCACCCCTCCACTTT. This sequence encodes CASSLGQGWGTNSPLHF.

The V and J genes are TRBV3-1 (or the pseudogene TRBV3-2) and TRBJ2-7; TRBD2 matches at 9 bases. With V trimmed by 6 bases and J by 2 bases, 5 bases remained unmatched. The CDR3 is 14 residues long. The germline gives CDR1 LGHDT, CDR2 YNNKEL (reference sequence). The CDR3 DNA reads as TGTGCCAGCAGGACTAGCGGAAACACCTACGAGCAGTACTTC. It translates to CASRTSGNTYEQYF.

The chain carries TRBV9 and TRBJ1-4; 9 bases are shared with TRBD1. CDR3 length: 16 amino acids. V lost 1 base, J lost 7 bases, and 8 bases stayed unmatched. Germline V CDR1 and CDR2: SGDLS, YYNGEE. CDR3 sequence: CASSVSPDRGSEKLFF. The CDR3 bases are TGTGCCAGCAGCGTATCCCCGGACAGGGGAAGTGAAAAACTGTTTTTT.

The chain recombines TRBV6-5 with TRBJ1-2; D unclear. The CDR3 extends over 15 amino acids. Trimming stripped 0 bases from V and 2 bases from J, with 10 bases between. The germline gives CDR1 MNHEY, CDR2 SVGAGI. CDR3 bases: TGTGCCAGCAGTTACTCGGGAGGCCTAAACTATGGCTACACCTTC. Residues: CASSYSGGLNYGYTF.

The V gene is TRBV19, the J gene TRBJ1-6, with D unresolved. The CDR3 is 15 residues long. From germline, CDR1 is LNHDA and CDR2 SQIVND (reference sequence). Trimming removed 4 bases from V and 0 bases from J, with 7 bases in between. The CDR3 coding sequence is TGTGCCAGTAGTACGGAGAGCTCCTATAATTCACCCCTCCACTTT. It is translated as CASSTESSYNSPLHF.

The chain combines TRBV7-2 with TRBJ1-3, with D perhaps matching TRBD1 (5 bases). The germline gives CDR1 SGHTA, CDR2 FQGNSA. The germline V and J ends were trimmed by 5 bases and 0 bases, with 20 bases remaining between them. The CDR3 has 18 residues. CDR3 in amino acids: CASSHLSGASSSGNTIYF. CDR3 nucleotide sequence: TGTGCCAGCAGCCACCTTAGCGGGGCCTCAAGCTCTGGAAACACCATATATTTT.

The rearrangement joins TRBV5-1 to TRBJ1-6; 7 nucleotides agree with TRBD1. The CDR3 totals 13 residues. Germline-derived CDR1 and CDR2 are SGHRS and YFSETQ. V dropped 4 bases and J dropped 7; count of bases not matched to a gene: 2. This CDR3 reads CASSDRENSPLHF. The CDR3 DNA follows: TGCGCCAGCAGCGACAGGGAGAATTCACCCCTCCACTTT. Using reference TRBV5-1 and TRBJ1-6 for the parts outside the CDR3, the full variable domain is KAGVTQTPRYLIKTRGQQVTLSCSPISGHRSVSWYQQTPGQGLQFLFEYFSETQRNKGNFPGRFSGRQFSNSRSEMNVSTLELGDSALYLCASSDRENSPLHFGNGTRLTVT.

This clone was detected only once. The chain couples TRBV5-1 to TRBJ1-1; D perhaps matches TRBD1 (6 bases). Germline V gene lookup returns CDR1 SGHRS and CDR2 YFSETQ. The CDR3 is 14 residues long. V lost 4 bases to trimming and J lost 4 bases, with 14 bases between them. CDR3 in amino acids: CASSVNTGSTEAFF. CDR3 nucleotides: TGCGCCAGCAGCGTGAATACAGGGAGCACTGAAGCTTTCTTT.

The chain employs TRBV6-4 and TRBJ1-1; 7 bases match TRBD1. The trim removed 6 bases at V and 4 bases at J, leaving 8 bases unmatched. The CDR3 has 14 amino acids. Germline assignment: CDR1 MRHNA and CDR2 SNTAGT. Here the CDR3 reads CASRAQGVSTEAFF. CDR3 coding DNA: TGTGCCAGCAGGGCCCAGGGGGTCAGCACTGAAGCTTTCTTT.

This chain links TRBV24-1 with TRBJ2-2, with D maybe TRBD2 (6 bases). Germline loops: CDR1 KGHDR, CDR2 SFDVKD. The CDR3 spans 15 residues. The germline V and J ends were trimmed by 6 bases and 3 bases, with 13 bases remaining between them. The CDR3 spells CATSSPGDYTGELFF. The CDR3 DNA reads as TGTGCCACCAGTTCTCCGGGGGATTACACCGGGGAGCTGTTTTTT.

This chain links TRBV6-5 with TRBJ2-7; D is undetermined. Germline CDR1 MNHEY, CDR2 SVGAGI. Trimming removed 6 bases at V and 2 bases at J, with 8 bases between. The CDR3 extends over 12 amino acids. This CDR3 is CASSSYTYEQYF. The CDR3 DNA reads TGTGCCAGCAGCTCCTATACCTACGAGCAGTACTTC.

The J gene is TRBJ2-7, the V gene TRBV6-5; no clear D. Per germline, CDR1 MNHEY and CDR2 SVGAGI. Trimming left V 7 bases short and J 1 base short, with 8 bases between. The CDR3 is 12 amino acids. In nucleotides, the CDR3 is TGTGCCAGCAATCTCCAGTCCTACGAGCAGTACTTC. This translates into CASNLQSYEQYF.

This rearrangement joins TRBV9 to TRBJ1-2; no clear D gene. Germline CDR1 SGDLS, CDR2 YYNGEE. The CDR3 is 15 residues long. V lost 0 bases and J lost 7, with 16 bases in between. The DNA of the CDR3 is TGTGCCAGCAGCGTAGCTTGGAGGGATGCGGCTGGCTACACCTTC. It encodes CASSVAWRDAAGYTF.

This clone was picked up a small number of times. The J gene is TRBJ2-2, the V gene TRBV5-1; tentatively, D is TRBD1 (6 bases). Per germline, CDR1 SGHRS and CDR2 YFSETQ. The CDR3 spans 16 residues. The V gene lost 2 bases and the J gene lost 6 bases, with 17 bases spanning the gap. CDR3 nucleotide sequence: TGCGCCAGCAGCTTCCGCCCGGCGGACAGTGCCGGGGAGCTGTTTTTT. As protein: CASSFRPADSAGELFF.

The chain couples TRBV7-2 to TRBJ1-2, with D possibly TRBD1 on 5 matching bases. CDR3 length equals 14 residues. With 3 bases removed from V and 5 bases from J, the gap between germline ends came to 13 bases. The germline gives CDR1 SGHTA, CDR2 FQGNSA. The CDR3 loop reads CASSLRDSGYGYTF. CDR3 DNA: TGTGCCAGCAGCTTGCGGGACTCCGGGTATGGCTACACCTTC.

This chain connects TRBV11-3 to TRBJ2-3; 8 bases align to TRBD2. CDR3 length equals 15 residues. The J segment lost 0 bases and the V segment lost 5 bases, leaving 4 bases of the junction unmatched. Germline V gene data show CDR1 as SGHNT and CDR2 as YENEEA. The CDR3 here is CASSPRGGSTDTQYF. DNA for the CDR3: TGTGCCAGCAGCCCCCGGGGGGGAAGCACAGATACGCAGTATTTT. Filled out from reference TRBV11-3 and TRBJ2-3, the complete variable domain reads EAGVVQSPRYKIIEKKQPVAFWCNPISGHNTLYWYLQNLGQGPELLIRYENEEAVDDSQLPKDRFSAERLKGVDSTLKIQPAELGDSAVYLCASSPRGGSTDTQYFGPGTRLTVL.

The rearrangement uses TRBV10-3 and TRBJ2-7; 9 nucleotides align to TRBD2. Germline-derived CDR1 and CDR2 are ENHRY and SYGVKD. Trimming cost V 5 bases and J 6 bases; bases outside gene matches: 14. The CDR3 contains 16 residues. The CDR3 is CAISRGGGGGASEQYF. As DNA, the CDR3 is TGTGCCATCAGTCGAGGAGGCGGCGGGGGGGCGTCCGAGCAGTACTTC.

The gene calls are TRBV5-4 and TRBJ2-1, with a possible D match to TRBD2 (5 bases). Germline V CDR1 and CDR2: SGHNT, YYREEE (reference sequence). The V gene lost 4 bases and the J gene lost 0 bases, with 11 bases spanning the gap. The CDR3 loop spans 15 amino acids. As DNA, the CDR3 is TGTGCCAGCAGCCCGGACTGGAGCTCCTACAATGAGCAGTTCTTC. Residues: CASSPDWSSYNEQFF.

V usage is TRBV5-1 and J usage is TRBJ1-2; 8 positions match TRBD1. V gave up 4 bases and J gave up 4 bases; unmatched junction bases: 12. The germline gives CDR1 SGHRS, CDR2 YFSETQ. This CDR3 has 16 amino acids. The CDR3: CASSTFAGTGSYGYTF. The CDR3 nucleotides read TGCGCCAGCAGCACTTTCGCCGGGACAGGAAGCTATGGCTACACCTTC.

The chain uses TRBV5-1 and TRBJ2-5; tentative D call: TRBD1 (5 bases). Trimming cost V 1 base and J 5 bases, with 15 bases left between them. The CDR3 is 15 residues long. In germline, CDR1 is SGHRS, CDR2 YFSETQ. The CDR3 bases are TGCGCCAGCAGCTTGTCGCCCCAGGGTAGTGAGACCCAGTACTTC. It translates to CASSLSPQGSETQYF.